These 2 T cell receptor beta chains originate from one sample sequenced in a study of shared clonotypes between healthy human individuals. Repertoires were generated with immunoSEQ multiplex PCR, while TCRdb's copy carries only in-frame clones and drops some. The sample lists under 600,000 clones, 97% occurring once. Sequenced material: naive CD4+ T cells sorted from blood. The subset denotes: CD45RA+ positively selected. Receptors were obtained from a woman aged 25-40 years in good health.

The chain recombines TRBV7-9 with TRBJ2-3, with TRBD2 matching over 9 bases. Germline V lookup: CDR1 SEHNR, CDR2 FQNEAQ (reference sequence). The CDR3 has 15 residues. Losses at the gene ends were 2 bases for V and 4 bases for J; bases not matched to a gene: 4. CDR3 region: CASSLFLAGADTQYF. In nucleotides, the CDR3 is TGTGCCAGCAGCTTATTTTTAGCGGGAGCAGATACGCAGTATTTT.

CDR3 protein: CASSPPAWSEQFF. The CDR3 bases are TGTGCCAGCTCCCCTCCTGCATGGAGTGAGCAGTTCTTC. V gene TRBV18 combines with J gene TRBJ2-1, with unresolved D. V was clipped by 6 bases and J by 9 bases, with 15 bases between them. CDR1 and CDR2 from the germline V gene are KGHSH and LQKENI. The CDR3 totals 13 residues.